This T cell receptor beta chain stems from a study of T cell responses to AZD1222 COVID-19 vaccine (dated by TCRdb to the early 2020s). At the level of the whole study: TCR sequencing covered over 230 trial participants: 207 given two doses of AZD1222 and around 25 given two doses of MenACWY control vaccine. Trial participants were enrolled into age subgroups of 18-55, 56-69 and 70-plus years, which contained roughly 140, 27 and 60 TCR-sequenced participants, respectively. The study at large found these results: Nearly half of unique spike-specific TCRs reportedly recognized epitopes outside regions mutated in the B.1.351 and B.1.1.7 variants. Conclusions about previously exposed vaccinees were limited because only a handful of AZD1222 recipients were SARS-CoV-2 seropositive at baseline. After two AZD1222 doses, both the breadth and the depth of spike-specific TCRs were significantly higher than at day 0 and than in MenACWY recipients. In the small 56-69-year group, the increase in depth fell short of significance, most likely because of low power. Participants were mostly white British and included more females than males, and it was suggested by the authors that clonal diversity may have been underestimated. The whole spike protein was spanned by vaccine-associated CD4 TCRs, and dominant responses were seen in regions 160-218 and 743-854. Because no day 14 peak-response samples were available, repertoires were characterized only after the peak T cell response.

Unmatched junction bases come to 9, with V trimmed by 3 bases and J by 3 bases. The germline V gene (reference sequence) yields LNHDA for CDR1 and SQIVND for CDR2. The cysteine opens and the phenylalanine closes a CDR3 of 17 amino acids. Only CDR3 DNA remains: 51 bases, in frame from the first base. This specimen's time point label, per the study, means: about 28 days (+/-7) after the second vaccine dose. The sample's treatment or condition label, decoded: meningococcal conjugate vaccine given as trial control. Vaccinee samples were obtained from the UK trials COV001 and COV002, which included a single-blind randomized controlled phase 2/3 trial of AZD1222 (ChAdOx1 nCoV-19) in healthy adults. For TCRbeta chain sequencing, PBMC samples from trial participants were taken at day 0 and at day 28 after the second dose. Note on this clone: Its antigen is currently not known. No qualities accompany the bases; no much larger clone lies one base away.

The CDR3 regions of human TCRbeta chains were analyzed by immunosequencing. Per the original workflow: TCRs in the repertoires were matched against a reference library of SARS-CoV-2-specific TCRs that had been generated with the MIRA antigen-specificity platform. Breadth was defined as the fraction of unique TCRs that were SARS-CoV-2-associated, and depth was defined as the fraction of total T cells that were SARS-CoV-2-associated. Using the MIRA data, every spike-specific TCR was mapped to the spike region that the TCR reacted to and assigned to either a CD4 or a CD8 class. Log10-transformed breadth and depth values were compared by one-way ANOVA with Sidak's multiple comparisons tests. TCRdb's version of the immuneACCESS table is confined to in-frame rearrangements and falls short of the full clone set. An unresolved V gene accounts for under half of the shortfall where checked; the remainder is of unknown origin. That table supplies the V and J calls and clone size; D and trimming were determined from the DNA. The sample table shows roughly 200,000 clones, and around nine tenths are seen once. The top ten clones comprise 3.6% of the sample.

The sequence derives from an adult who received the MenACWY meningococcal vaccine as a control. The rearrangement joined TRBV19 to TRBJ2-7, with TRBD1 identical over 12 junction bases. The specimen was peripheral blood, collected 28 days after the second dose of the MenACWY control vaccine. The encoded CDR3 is CASSMAGQGATNYEQYF. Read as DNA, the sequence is TGTGCCAGTAGTATGGCGGGACAGGGGGCAACCAACTACGAGCAGTACTTC.